The 14 T cell receptor beta chains below were found in one sample sequenced in a study of Ad26.COV2.S vaccination and SARS-CoV-2 variants. Sequencing used immunoSEQ multiplex PCR; TCRdb keeps in-frame clones, though not all of them. The sample yields hundreds of thousands of clones, about four fifths seen once. This sample's treatment: some 20 received Ad26.COV2.S at low or high dose, single or two shots; 5 received placebo; per-sample allocation not given. Repertoires come from day 63 after the first vaccine or placebo injection. The material sequenced was peripheral blood, taken in a trial of Ad26.COV2.S vaccine versus placebo. These receptors were obtained from a person aged 18-65 years who received the Ad26.COV2.S COVID-19 vaccine or a placebo.

CDR3 DNA: TGCGCCAGCAACTCGGGTCCCTCGTCACAGACCCAGTACTTC. Amino acids: CASNSGPSSQTQYF. V and J are TRBV5-1 and TRBJ2-5, with D hard to call. Per the germline V gene, CDR1 is SGHRS and CDR2 is YFSETQ. V lost 6 bases and J 6 bases, leaving 18 bases between the germline ends. CDR3 size: 14 residues.

The chain combines TRBV21-1 with TRBJ2-5. TRBV21-1 represents a pseudogene. This CDR3 is built from 18 residues. CDR3 in DNA: TGTGCCAGCAGCAAGTCCCGACTAGACAGGAAGAACCAAGAGACCCAGTACTTC. Translation gives CASSKSRLDRKNQETQYF.

This clone was counted once. This chain uses TRBV29-1 with TRBJ1-2; possibly TRBD1 for D (6 bases). Germline V lookup: CDR1 SQVTM, CDR2 ANQGSEA. This CDR3 is built from 14 residues. Deletions cut 7 bases from V and 4 bases from J, with 19 bases between. CDR3 DNA sequence: TGCAGCGCCCTCCCTACAACAGGGTCCTATGGCTACACCTTC. This codes for CSALPTTGSYGYTF.

This clone was counted a single time. V and J are TRBV7-2 and TRBJ2-3, with D uncertain. The germline gives CDR1 SGHTA, CDR2 FQGNSA. The CDR3 is 14 amino acids. Deletions cut 2 bases from V and 3 bases from J, with 9 bases between. CDR3 coding DNA: TGTGCCAGCAGCTTATTAGGGCAAACAGATACGCAGTATTTT. This translates into CASSLLGQTDTQYF.

The gene calls are TRBV7-9 and TRBJ2-1; D uncertain. CDR3 length: 11 amino acids. CDR1 and CDR2 from the germline V gene are SEHNR and FQNEAQ (reference sequence). Trimming removed 5 bases at V and 5 bases at J, with 4 bases between. The CDR3 protein is CASSRHNEQFF. The CDR3 nucleotides read TGTGCCAGCAGCCGACACAATGAGCAGTTCTTC.

The chain employs TRBV25-1 and TRBJ1-5, with D possibly being TRBD1 (5 bases). CDR1 and CDR2 from the germline V gene are MGHDK and SYGVNS. The CDR3 is 15 residues long. Trimming removed 6 bases from V and 2 bases from J, with 14 bases in between. The CDR3 nucleotides read TGTGCCAGCAGGAGGGGAGGCTTGGGCAATCAGCCCCAGCATTTT. Amino acid sequence: CASRRGGLGNQPQHF.

The V and J genes are TRBV11-2 and TRBJ1-2; 7 bases are a match to TRBD1. Losses at the gene ends were 1 base for V and 6 bases for J; bases not matched to a gene: 11. Germline V CDR1 and CDR2: SGHAT, FQNNGV. The CDR3 extends over 16 amino acids. The CDR3 coding sequence is TGTGCCAGCAGCTTAGTGGACAGGAGGGGTGACAATGGCTACACCTTC. Amino acid sequence: CASSLVDRRGDNGYTF. The full variable domain, rest sourced from reference TRBV11-2 and TRBJ1-2, is EAGVAQSPRYKIIEKRQSVAFWCNPISGHATLYWYQQILGQGPKLLIQFQNNGVVDDSQLPKDRFSAERLKGVDSTLKIQPAKLEDSAVYLCASSLVDRRGDNGYTFGSGTRLTVV.

This chain links TRBV3-1 (or the pseudogene TRBV3-2) with TRBJ1-1, with 7 bases that match TRBD1. V lost 4 bases and J lost 1; bases outside the gene matches: 6. Germline V lookup: CDR1 LGHDT, CDR2 YNNKEL (reference sequence). There are 15 residues in the CDR3. As DNA, the CDR3 is TGTGCCAGCAGCCCAGCCTCAGGGGGGAACACTGAAGCTTTCTTT. Translation gives CASSPASGGNTEAFF.

The chain couples TRBV6-2 or TRBV6-3 to TRBJ2-3; TRBD2 agrees at 7 bases. CDR1 MNHEY and CDR2 SVGEGT come from the germline V gene. The CDR3 is made up of 18 amino acids. The trim removed 4 bases at V and 3 bases at J, leaving 16 bases unmatched. CDR3: CASSFTPTSRRVTDTQYF. Written as DNA, the CDR3 is TGTGCCAGCAGTTTTACTCCGACTAGCCGGAGGGTAACAGATACGCAGTATTTT.

In this sample, this clone turned up once. CDR3 protein: CATSDFWGAEEEQYF. Written as DNA, the CDR3 is TGTGCCACCAGTGATTTCTGGGGCGCGGAGGAAGAGCAGTACTTC. The rearrangement links TRBV24-1 to TRBJ2-7, with D tentatively TRBD1 or TRBD2 (5 bases each). The CDR3 is made up of 15 amino acids. Trimming removed 1 base from V and 7 bases from J, with 16 bases in between. The germline gives CDR1 KGHDR, CDR2 SFDVKD.

The chain couples TRBV13 to TRBJ1-5, with 10 positions matching TRBD1. This CDR3 has 18 amino acids. Germline CDR1 and CDR2: PRHDT and FYEKMQ (reference sequence). V lost 3 bases and J lost 2; bases outside the gene matches: 10. The CDR3 loop reads CASSFGTGEVNGNQPQHF. For the CDR3, the DNA is TGTGCCAGCAGCTTTGGGACAGGGGAAGTGAATGGCAATCAGCCCCAGCATTTT.

V and J are TRBV5-4 and TRBJ1-5, with 7 bases aligning to TRBD1. V lost 4 bases, J lost 0 bases, and 4 bases stayed unmatched. CDR1 is SGHNT and CDR2 is YYREEE in the germline V gene (reference sequence). This CDR3 spans 15 amino acids. CDR3 region: CASSLTGDSNQPQHF. CDR3 DNA: TGTGCCAGCAGCCTAACAGGGGATAGCAATCAGCCCCAGCATTTT.

CDR3 sequence (DNA): TGCGCCAGCAGCCTTGACTCTCGGACTAGCGGGAGTGTCTACGAGCAGTACTTC. This codes for CASSLDSRTSGSVYEQYF. The V gene is TRBV5-1, the J gene TRBJ2-7; TRBD2 aligns across 13 bases. V lost 4 bases to trimming and J lost 3 bases; unmatched junction nucleotides: 13. The germline V gene encodes CDR1 SGHRS and CDR2 YFSETQ. This CDR3 spans 18 amino acids.

This sequence joins TRBV7-9 and TRBJ1-5; D gene unclear. Trimming cost V 5 bases and J 1 base, with 12 bases left between them. The CDR3 is 15 residues long. Germline values: CDR1 SEHNR, CDR2 FQNEAQ (reference sequence). The CDR3 sequence is CASSPVGGSNQPQHF. The CDR3 DNA follows: TGTGCCAGCAGCCCGGTTGGCGGGAGCAATCAGCCCCAGCATTTT.